A selection of T cell receptor beta chains follows, all from one sample in a study of T-cell memory formation after mild COVID-19. A single record per CDR3 protein comes from TCRdb applying MiXCR to the 5' RACE reads. The sample contains about 350,000 distinct CDR3 sequences, approximately 14% of which appear only once. Input material: PBMCs or a T cell subset sorted from them (not recorded which). The receptors stem from a man aged 18 to 29 who had mild COVID-19 (a few samples of this study predate the infection). Cell type and time point are not known. Each CDR3 is given with its conserved first and last residue. Each record gives: V gene, CDR3 length, clone size, D gene, J gene, CDR3 protein, CDR3 DNA. D genes are given only for firm matches. A clone size is listed for some rows: how often the clone was seen (once, few, many), or a class if it is expanded.

V gene: TRBV9
CDR3 length: 15
clone size: many
D gene: TRBD1
J gene: TRBJ1-4
CDR3 protein: CASSPRGRDNEKLFF
CDR3 DNA: TGTGCCAGCAGCCCCAGGGGGAGGGATAATGAAAAACTGTTTTTT

V gene: TRBV12-3/TRBV12-4
CDR3 length: 13
clone size: .
D gene: .
J gene: TRBJ2-7
CDR3 protein: CASSLGRTGEQYF
CDR3 DNA: TGTGCCAGCAGTTTAGGTAGAACCGGCGAGCAGTACTTC

V gene: TRBV20-1
CDR3 length: 15
clone size: many
D gene: .
J gene: TRBJ2-1
CDR3 protein: CSARVDRRVGDEQFF
CDR3 DNA: TGCAGTGCTAGAGTTGACCGCAGGGTCGGAGATGAGCAGTTCTTC

V gene: TRBV21-1
CDR3 length: 12
clone size: few
D gene: .
J gene: TRBJ1-2
CDR3 protein: CASSKTPYGYTF
CDR3 DNA: TGTGCCAGCAGCAAAACCCCCTATGGCTACACCTTC

V gene: TRBV20-1
CDR3 length: 11
clone size: .
D gene: .
J gene: TRBJ2-4
CDR3 protein: CSARDLGWEYF
CDR3 DNA: TGCAGTGCTAGAGATTTAGGGTGGGAGTACTTC

V gene: TRBV19
CDR3 length: 13
clone size: few
D gene: TRBD1
J gene: TRBJ1-2
CDR3 protein: CASTTGRNYGYTF
CDR3 DNA: TGTGCCAGTACGACAGGGCGTAACTATGGCTACACCTTC

V gene: TRBV19
CDR3 length: 15
clone size: .
D gene: TRBD1
J gene: TRBJ2-2
CDR3 protein: CASRLTGDFTGELFF
CDR3 DNA: TGTGCCAGTAGACTGACAGGGGACTTCACCGGGGAGCTGTTTTTT

V gene: TRBV9
CDR3 length: 16
clone size: .
D gene: .
J gene: TRBJ2-3
CDR3 protein: CASSPRTGGGTDTQYF
CDR3 DNA: TGTGCCAGCAGCCCGCGGACAGGCGGGGGCACAGATACGCAGTATTTT

V gene: TRBV7-9
CDR3 length: 15
clone size: few
D gene: TRBD1
J gene: TRBJ1-5
CDR3 protein: CASSTTGTGSQPQHF
CDR3 DNA: TGTGCCAGCAGCACCACCGGGACAGGGTCACAGCCCCAGCATTTT

V gene: TRBV9
CDR3 length: 16
clone size: .
D gene: TRBD2
J gene: TRBJ2-3
CDR3 protein: CASSPTSGGVADTQYF
CDR3 DNA: TGTGCCAGCAGCCCTACTAGCGGGGGGGTTGCAGATACGCAGTATTTT

V gene: TRBV12-3/TRBV12-4
CDR3 length: 14
clone size: few
D gene: TRBD1
J gene: TRBJ1-6
CDR3 protein: CASKLGTGGTTLHF
CDR3 DNA: TGTGCCAGCAAATTGGGGACAGGGGGTACCACCCTCCACTTT